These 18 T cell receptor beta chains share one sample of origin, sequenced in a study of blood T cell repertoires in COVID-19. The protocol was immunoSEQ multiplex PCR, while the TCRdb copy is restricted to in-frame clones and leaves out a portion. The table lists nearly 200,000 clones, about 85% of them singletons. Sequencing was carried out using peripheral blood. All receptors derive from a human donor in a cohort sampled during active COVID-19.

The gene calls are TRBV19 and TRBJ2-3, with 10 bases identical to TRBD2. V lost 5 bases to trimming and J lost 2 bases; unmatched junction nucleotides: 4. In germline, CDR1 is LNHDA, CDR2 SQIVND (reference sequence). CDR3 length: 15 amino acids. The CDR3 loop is CASSPLAGVTDTQYF. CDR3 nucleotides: TGTGCCAGTAGTCCTCTAGCGGGGGTCACAGATACGCAGTATTTT.

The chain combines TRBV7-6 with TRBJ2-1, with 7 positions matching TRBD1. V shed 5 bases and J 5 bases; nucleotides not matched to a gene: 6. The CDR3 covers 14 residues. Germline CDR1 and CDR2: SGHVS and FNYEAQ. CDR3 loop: CASSKDRAHNEQFF. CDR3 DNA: TGTGCCAGCAGCAAAGACAGGGCGCACAATGAGCAGTTCTTC.

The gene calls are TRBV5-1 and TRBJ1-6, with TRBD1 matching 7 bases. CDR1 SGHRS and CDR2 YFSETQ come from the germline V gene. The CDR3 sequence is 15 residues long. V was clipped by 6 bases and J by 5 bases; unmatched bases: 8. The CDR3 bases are TGCGCCAGCACACTAGGGACAGCGGATAATTCACCCCTCCACTTT. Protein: CASTLGTADNSPLHF. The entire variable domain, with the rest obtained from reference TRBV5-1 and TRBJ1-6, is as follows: KAGVTQTPRYLIKTRGQQVTLSCSPISGHRSVSWYQQTPGQGLQFLFEYFSETQRNKGNFPGRFSGRQFSNSRSEMNVSTLELGDSALYLCASTLGTADNSPLHFGNGTRLTVT.

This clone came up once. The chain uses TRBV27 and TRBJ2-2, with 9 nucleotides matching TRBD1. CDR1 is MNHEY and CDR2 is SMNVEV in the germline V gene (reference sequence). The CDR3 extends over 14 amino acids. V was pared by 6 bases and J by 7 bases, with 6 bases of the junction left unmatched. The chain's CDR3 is CASRRTGVSGELFF. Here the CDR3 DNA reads TGTGCCAGCAGGAGGACAGGGGTCAGCGGGGAGCTGTTTTTT.

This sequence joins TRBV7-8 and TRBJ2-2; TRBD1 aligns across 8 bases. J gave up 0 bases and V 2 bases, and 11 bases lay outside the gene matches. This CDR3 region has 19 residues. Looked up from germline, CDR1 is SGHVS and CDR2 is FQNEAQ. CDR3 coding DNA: TGTGCCAGCAGCTTAAGTGTTGGGACAGGAAGAACGAACACCGGGGAGCTGTTTTTT. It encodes CASSLSVGTGRTNTGELFF.

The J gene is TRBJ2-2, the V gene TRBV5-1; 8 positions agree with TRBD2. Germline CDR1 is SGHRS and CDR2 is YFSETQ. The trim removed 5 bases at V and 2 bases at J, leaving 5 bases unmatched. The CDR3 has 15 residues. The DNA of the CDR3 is TGCGCCAGCAGAGGACTAGCCGTTAACACCGGGGAGCTGTTTTTT. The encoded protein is CASRGLAVNTGELFF.

CDR3 nucleotides: TGTGCCAGCAGTGATCACGGTTCCGGGGAGCTGTTTTTT. Its translation is CASSDHGSGELFF. This chain links TRBV2 with TRBJ2-2, with D hard to call. The CDR3 consists of 13 residues. Germline CDR1 and CDR2: SNHLY and FYNNEI. Trimming removed 3 bases at V and 6 bases at J, with 8 bases between.

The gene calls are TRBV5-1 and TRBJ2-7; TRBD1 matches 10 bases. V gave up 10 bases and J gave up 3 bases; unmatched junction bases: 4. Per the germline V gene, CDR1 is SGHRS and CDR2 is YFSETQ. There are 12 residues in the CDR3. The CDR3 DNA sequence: TGCGCCGACCGGGACAGGGGCTACGAGCAGTACGTC. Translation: CADRDRGYEQYV.

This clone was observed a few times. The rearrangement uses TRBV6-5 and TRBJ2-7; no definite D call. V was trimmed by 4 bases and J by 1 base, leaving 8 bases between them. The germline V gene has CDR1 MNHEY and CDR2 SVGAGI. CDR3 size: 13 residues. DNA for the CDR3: TGTGCCAGCAGTTCGCCCGGTTCCTACGAGCAGTACTTC. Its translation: CASSSPGSYEQYF.

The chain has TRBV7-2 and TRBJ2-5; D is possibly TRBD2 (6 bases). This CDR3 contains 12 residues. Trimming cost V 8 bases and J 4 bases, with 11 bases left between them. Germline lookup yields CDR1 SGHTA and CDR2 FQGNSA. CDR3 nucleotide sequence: TGTGCCAGCGATAAGGGAGGAGAGACCCAGTACTTC. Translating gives CASDKGGETQYF.

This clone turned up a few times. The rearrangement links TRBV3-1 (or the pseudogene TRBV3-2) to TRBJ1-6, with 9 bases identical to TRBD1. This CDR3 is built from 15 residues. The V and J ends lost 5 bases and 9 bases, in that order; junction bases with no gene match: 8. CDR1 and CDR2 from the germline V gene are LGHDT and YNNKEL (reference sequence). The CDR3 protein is CASSTGTGKTSPLHF. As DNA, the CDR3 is TGTGCCAGCAGCACCGGGACAGGGAAGACTTCACCCCTCCACTTT.

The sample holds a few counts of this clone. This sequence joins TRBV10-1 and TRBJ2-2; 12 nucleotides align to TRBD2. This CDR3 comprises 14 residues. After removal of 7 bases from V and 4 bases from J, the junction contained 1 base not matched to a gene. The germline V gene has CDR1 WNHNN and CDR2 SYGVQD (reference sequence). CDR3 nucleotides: TGCGCCAGCATGACTAGCGGGGGCACCGGGGAGCTGTTTTTT. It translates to CASMTSGGTGELFF.

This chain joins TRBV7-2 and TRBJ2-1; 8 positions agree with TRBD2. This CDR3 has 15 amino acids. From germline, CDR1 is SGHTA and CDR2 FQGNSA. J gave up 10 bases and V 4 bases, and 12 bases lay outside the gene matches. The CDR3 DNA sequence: TGTGCCAGCAGCTCGCGACTAGCGCCCCCGAGGGAGCAGTTCTTC. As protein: CASSSRLAPPREQFF.

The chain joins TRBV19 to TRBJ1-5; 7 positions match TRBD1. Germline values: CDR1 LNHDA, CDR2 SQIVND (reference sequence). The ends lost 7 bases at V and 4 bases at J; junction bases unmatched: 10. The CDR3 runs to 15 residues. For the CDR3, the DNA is TGTGCCAGTACAAGACAGGGCGTTGGAAATCAGCCCCAGCATTTT. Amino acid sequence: CASTRQGVGNQPQHF.

As DNA, the CDR3 is TGTGCCAGCAGCTTAGCTGGATTGGAGTCACCCCTCCACTTT. Translating gives CASSLAGLESPLHF. V and J are TRBV11-2 and TRBJ1-6; D remains unclear. The germline CDR1 and CDR2 sequences are SGHAT and FQNNGV. Trimming pared 1 base from V and 10 bases from J, leaving 11 bases between. This CDR3 is 14 amino acids long.

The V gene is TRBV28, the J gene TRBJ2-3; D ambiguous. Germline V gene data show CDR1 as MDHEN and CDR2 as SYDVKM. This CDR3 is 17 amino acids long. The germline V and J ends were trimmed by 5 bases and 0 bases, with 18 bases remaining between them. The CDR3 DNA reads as TGTGCCAGCAGTCGCCCGACACTGTTTTCTAGCACAGATACGCAGTATTTT. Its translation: CASSRPTLFSSTDTQYF.

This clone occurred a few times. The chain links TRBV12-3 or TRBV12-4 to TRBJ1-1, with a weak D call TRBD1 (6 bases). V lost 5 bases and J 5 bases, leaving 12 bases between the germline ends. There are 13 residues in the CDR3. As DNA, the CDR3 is TGTGCCAGCAGTCCTGTTAGGGGGACTGAAGCTTTCTTT. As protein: CASSPVRGTEAFF.

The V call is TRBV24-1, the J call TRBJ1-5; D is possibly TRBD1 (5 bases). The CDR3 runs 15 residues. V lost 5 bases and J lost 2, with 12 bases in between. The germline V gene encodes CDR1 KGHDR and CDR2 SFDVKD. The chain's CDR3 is CATSVSGGGNQPQHF. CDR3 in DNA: TGTGCCACCAGTGTATCCGGGGGAGGCAATCAGCCCCAGCATTTT.